The entry below gives a single TCR beta chain sequence along with its context. Assay: immunoSEQ multiplex PCR; the TCRdb copy retains only in-frame clones and omits some. The sample holds over 650,000 clones, approximately 87% seen once. Germline lookup yields CDR1 LNHNV and CDR2 YYDKDF (reference sequence). The CDR3 is made up of 18 amino acids. V was shortened by 0 bases and J by 4 bases, with 21 bases between the two germline ends. This record comes from a study of shared T cell receptors in the human thymus. The sample was also reused in another study, on human thymus T cells. Per that study: Donors were healthy Finnish babies undergoing corrective operations for congenital heart defects. Resections removed during corrective heart surgery provided the thymus tissue used. Biased V and J segment usage appeared in thymus and peripheral blood. What related research reported was that thymic repertoires overlapped highly among unrelated individuals.

This clonotype originated in a boy under two years old with a congenital heart defect. The sequencing input was thymocytes. V and J are TRBV15 and TRBJ1-1; D ambiguous. This chain's CDR3 is CATSRDGPPVGYVTEAFF. DNA for the CDR3: TGTGCCACCAGCAGAGATGGCCCTCCTGTGGGCTACGTCACTGAAGCTTTCTTT.